Sequencing of this T cell receptor beta chain was carried out in a study of T cells after yellow fever vaccination. For the study at large: Preparation of fractions with low cell numbers was performed using SMART-Seq v4 Ultra Low Input.

A process of 5'RACE template switching, which added a universal primer site and UMIs, was used to make TCR cDNA. MiXCR, applied by TCRdb to the 5' RACE reads, yields one record per CDR3 protein. Among a few hundred thousand distinct CDR3 sequences listed, over 3% were seen once. Germline V CDR1 and CDR2: SGHTA, FQGNSA. The CDR3 loop spans 14 amino acids. Trimming left V 6 bases short and J 0 bases short, with 6 bases between. The material sequenced was PBMCs, taken 15 days after the yellow fever booster vaccination. This chain joins TRBV7-2 and TRBJ2-6; no firm D call. The sequence derives from a young man who received the YFV17D yellow fever vaccine. The CDR3 protein is CASRYFSGANVLTF. The CDR3 DNA follows: TGTGCCAGCAGATATTTCTCTGGGGCCAACGTCCTGACTTTC.